This entry describes one TCR beta chain. A single count supports this clone. Its binding antigen is unknown. It has no much larger one-base neighbor in the sample; base qualities were not kept. The collaborating institutions used their own protocols to collect whole blood in K2EDTA tubes. For TCRbeta analysis, collaborator samples were shipped as frozen whole blood, as isolated PBMCs, or as DNA extracted from either sample type. TCRbeta CDR3 regions were amplified from genomic DNA by means of the immunoSEQ Assay, a bias-controlled multiplex PCR. In the original analysis: Within the assay, amplification of reference gene primers was used to estimate how many nucleated cells each sample contained. To quantify the absolute abundance of each unique TCRbeta CDR3 rearrangement, sequence reads were collapsed and filtered. For each sample, productive Simpson clonality was calculated by taking the square root of Simpson's diversity index across productive rearrangements. In its TCRdb copy, this immuneACCESS table keeps in-frame sequences only and misses some clones. Where compared with another copy, unresolved V genes explain less than half of these, and the others have no known cause. V and J calls plus clone size are reproduced from that table; the DNA served to infer D and trimming. The sample table records roughly 200,000 clones; around 84% of these occur just once. The top ten hold 5.9% of the sample.

Between the V and J ends, shortened by 6 bases and 5 bases respectively, the junction contains 26 bases. In the germline V gene (reference sequence), CDR1 corresponds to SGHNT and CDR2 to YYREEE. From the cysteine up to the phenylalanine, the CDR3 has a length of 17 residues. CDR3 DNA only is kept here, 51 bases in frame from base 1. This sample stems from a study of blood T cell repertoires in COVID-19 (dated by TCRdb to 2018 to 2021). Regarding the research as a whole: The collaborator samples originated in the United States, Italy and Spain and spanned the acute and convalescent phases of COVID-19. The material from the prospective study consisted of cDNA or gDNA derived from T cells, B-cell-depleted T cells, or PBMCs. Subjects who had been exposed to COVID-19, were actively infected with it, or had recovered from it provided the deeply sampled blood TCRbeta repertoires that made up the dataset. The repertoires were made available in a free public database intended to serve as a resource for research on the immune response to SARS-CoV-2. The samples were drawn from the first 160 participants of the ongoing ImmuneRACE study and from some 1,300 subjects provided by 6 global collaborators. Sample metadata almost always included a de-identified subject ID, COVID-19 status, age in years and sex. Where available, HLA class I and class II types were taken from metadata supplied by the sample provider and were not determined by assay-based typing. The full study reports these points: How much clinical and demographic metadata was included differed by source and by participant, and the metadata was provided uncurated.

Recombination joined TRBV5-4 with TRBJ2-5; tentative D gene TRBD2, with 7 bases matching. This clonotype originated in an elderly man with acute or convalescent COVID-19. Sequenced: peripheral blood. This receptor has the CDR3 CASNQGGAGLAIETQYF. Here is the DNA: TGTGCCAGCAACCAAGGGGGGGCGGGTCTAGCGATTGAGACCCAGTACTTC. Beyond the CDR3, the reference TRBV5-4 and TRBJ2-5 genes provide the residues; the full variable domain reads: ETGVTQSPTHLIKTRGQQVTLRCSSQSGHNTVSWYQQALGQGPQFIFQYYREEENGRGNFPPRFSGLQFPNYSSELNVNALELDDSALYLCASNQGGAGLAIETQYFGPGTRLLVL.